The sequence of this T cell receptor beta chain was determined in a study of metastatic and nonmetastatic thyroid tumors. Study in general: A comparison of repertoires was made across blood and tumor or nodule tissue from malignant and benign thyroid patients. The study's findings and limits: Within blood and tumor, benign nodules reportedly had significantly lower TCR beta diversity than malignant thyroid tumors did.

TCRdb re-called clones via MiXCR from the PCR reads. The data hold more than 10,000 clones, with about 31% observed a single time. Trimming pared 0 bases from V and 1 base from J, leaving 13 bases between. Germline lookup yields CDR1 SGHRS and CDR2 YFSETQ. This CDR3 has 16 residues. All patients reached thyroid surgery having received no treatment beforehand. A remark on this clone: Its antigen is unidentified.

The chain uses TRBV5-1 and TRBJ1-1; D is unresolved. This clonotype originated in a female donor with papillary thyroid cancer or a benign thyroid nodule (not recorded which). Some clones in this sample may be carry-over from other donors' samples. The sample comprised tumor tissue. The CDR3 region has the DNA TGCGCCAGCAGCTTGGCCGGGCAGGACCCGAACACTGAAGCTTTCTTT. It encodes CASSLAGQDPNTEAFF. The full variable domain, its missing parts supplied by reference TRBV5-1 and TRBJ1-1, is KAGVTQTPRYLIKTRGQQVTLSCSPISGHRSVSWYQQTPGQGLQFLFEYFSETQRNKGNFPGRFSGRQFSNSRSEMNVSTLELGDSALYLCASSLAGQDPNTEAFFGQGTRLTVV.